These 11 T cell receptor beta chains share one sample of origin, sequenced in a study of T cell changes during pregnancy in multiple sclerosis (dated by TCRdb to between 2019 and 2020). Library prep was done by the immunoSEQ multiplex PCR assay. In its TCRdb copy, this immuneACCESS table keeps in-frame sequences only and misses some clones. Where compared with another copy, unresolved V genes explain less than half of these, and the others have no known cause. A total of some 29,000 clones appear in this sample, over 80% of them only once. About 8% of the sample rests with the top ten. The input for sequencing was CD8+ T cells from peripheral blood mononuclear cells, taken before pregnancy. These receptors all stem from a female donor with multiple sclerosis, enrolled in a pregnancy study.

This CDR3 is CASSLLSGRGSDTQYF. The DNA of the CDR3 is TGTGCCAGCAGCCTACTTAGCGGGAGAGGGTCAGATACGCAGTATTTT. The chain employs TRBV11-2 and TRBJ2-3; 9 bases match TRBD2. The CDR3 is made up of 16 amino acids. With V trimmed by 5 bases and J by 4 bases, 10 bases remained unmatched. In germline, CDR1 is SGHAT, CDR2 FQNNGV.

The CDR3 DNA follows: TGTGCCAGCAGTTTACCGGACCAGGGATTTTCCTATGGCTACACCTTC. The encoded protein is CASSLPDQGFSYGYTF. This sequence joins TRBV28 and TRBJ1-2; tentative D call: TRBD1 (5 bases). Germline V gene data show CDR1 as MDHEN and CDR2 as SYDVKM. V lost 2 bases and J 4 bases, leaving 17 bases between the germline ends. This CDR3 spans 16 amino acids.

The chain is built from TRBV5-1 and TRBJ2-1, with 12 positions matching TRBD2. Germline values: CDR1 SGHRS, CDR2 YFSETQ. The CDR3 spans 16 residues. V lost 0 bases, J lost 8 bases, and 6 bases stayed unmatched. For the CDR3, the DNA is TGCGCCAGCAGCTTGGCTACGACTAGCGGGAGTGATGAGCAGTTCTTC. This encodes CASSLATTSGSDEQFF.

The V call is TRBV7-2, the J call TRBJ2-7; 7 nucleotides align to TRBD1. Unmatched junction bases numbered 6, after V lost 1 base and J lost 3 bases. This CDR3 contains 15 residues. In germline, CDR1 is SGHTA, CDR2 FQGNSA. The DNA of the CDR3 is TGTGCCAGCAGCTTAGTAGGGGACAGTTACTACGAGCAGTACTTC. This codes for CASSLVGDSYYEQYF.

The gene calls are TRBV5-1 and TRBJ1-1, with a tentative D call TRBD1 (5 bases). The germline gives CDR1 SGHRS, CDR2 YFSETQ. The V end was cut by 0 bases, the J end by 3 bases, with 15 bases between. CDR3 length equals 16 residues. CDR3 amino acids: CASSLALGGSDTEAFF. The CDR3, as DNA: TGCGCCAGCAGCTTGGCTCTGGGGGGTTCGGACACTGAAGCTTTCTTT.

This sequence joins TRBV28 and TRBJ2-5; tentative D call: TRBD2 (5 bases). The CDR3 runs 14 residues. The V end was cut by 7 bases, the J end by 5 bases, with 17 bases between. CDR1 is MDHEN and CDR2 is SYDVKM in the germline V gene. DNA for the CDR3: TGTGCCAGCAATCTGGGGAGCGCGGACGAGACCCAGTACTTC. Its translation: CASNLGSADETQYF.

This chain connects TRBV6-1 to TRBJ2-1, with D hard to call. This CDR3 is built from 14 residues. The V end was cut by 4 bases, the J end by 4 bases, with 11 bases between. Germline V CDR1 and CDR2: MNHNS, SASEGT. CDR3 DNA sequence: TGTGCCAGCAGTGGGTCTACCGGGTACAATGAGCAGTTCTTC. Protein product: CASSGSTGYNEQFF.

The chain carries TRBV28 and TRBJ2-2, with no clear D. CDR1 and CDR2 from the germline V gene are MDHEN and SYDVKM. V was shortened by 5 bases and J by 4 bases, with 11 bases between the two germline ends. The CDR3 runs to 14 residues. CDR3 residues: CASSLRGSTGELFF. Here the CDR3 DNA reads TGTGCCAGCAGTCTTAGAGGAAGCACCGGGGAGCTGTTTTTT.

In this sample, this clone turned up once. The rearrangement links TRBV15 to TRBJ2-1; D ambiguous. V was shortened by 5 bases and J by 6 bases, with 17 bases between the two germline ends. From germline, CDR1 is LNHNV and CDR2 YYDKDF (reference sequence). This CDR3 is 15 amino acids long. CDR3 amino acids: CATSPFQAKVNEQFF. The CDR3 DNA follows: TGTGCCACCAGCCCGTTTCAGGCAAAGGTCAATGAGCAGTTCTTC.

This clone was seen more than once but under ten times. The chain uses TRBV4-2 and TRBJ2-6; D not resolved. CDR1 is LGHNA and CDR2 is YNFKEQ in the germline V gene. The CDR3 has 15 residues. The germline V and J ends were trimmed by 0 bases and 0 bases, with 3 bases remaining between them. The CDR3 DNA reads TGTGCCAGCAGCCAAGACAGCTCTGGGGCCAACGTCCTGACTTTC. Amino acids: CASSQDSSGANVLTF.

This chain links TRBV29-1 with TRBJ2-7; the match to TRBD1 covers 8 bases. Trimming at V came to 0 bases and at J to 3 bases, leaving 7 bases not matched to a gene. The CDR3 consists of 15 residues. Germline loops: CDR1 SQVTM, CDR2 ANQGSEA. CDR3 sequence: CSVEEQGQDLYEQYF. The CDR3 region has the DNA TGCAGCGTTGAAGAGCAGGGACAGGACCTCTACGAGCAGTACTTC.